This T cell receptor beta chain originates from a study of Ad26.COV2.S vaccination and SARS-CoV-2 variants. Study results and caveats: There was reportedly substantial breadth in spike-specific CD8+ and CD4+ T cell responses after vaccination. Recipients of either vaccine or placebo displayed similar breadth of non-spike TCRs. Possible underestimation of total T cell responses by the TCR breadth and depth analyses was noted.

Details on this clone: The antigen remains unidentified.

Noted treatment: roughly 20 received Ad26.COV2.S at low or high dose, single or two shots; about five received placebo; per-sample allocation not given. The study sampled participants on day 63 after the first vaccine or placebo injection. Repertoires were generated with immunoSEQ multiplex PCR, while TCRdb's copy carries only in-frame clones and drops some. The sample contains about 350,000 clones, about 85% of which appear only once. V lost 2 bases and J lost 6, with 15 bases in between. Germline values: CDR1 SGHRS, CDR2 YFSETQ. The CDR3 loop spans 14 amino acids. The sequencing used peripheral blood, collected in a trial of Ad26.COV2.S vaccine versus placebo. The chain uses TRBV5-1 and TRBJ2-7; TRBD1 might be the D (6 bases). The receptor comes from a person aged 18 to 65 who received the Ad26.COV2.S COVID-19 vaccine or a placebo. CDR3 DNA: TGCGCCAGCAGCTTAGGACCGACCAGGGGCGAGCAGTACTTC. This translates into CASSLGPTRGEQYF.